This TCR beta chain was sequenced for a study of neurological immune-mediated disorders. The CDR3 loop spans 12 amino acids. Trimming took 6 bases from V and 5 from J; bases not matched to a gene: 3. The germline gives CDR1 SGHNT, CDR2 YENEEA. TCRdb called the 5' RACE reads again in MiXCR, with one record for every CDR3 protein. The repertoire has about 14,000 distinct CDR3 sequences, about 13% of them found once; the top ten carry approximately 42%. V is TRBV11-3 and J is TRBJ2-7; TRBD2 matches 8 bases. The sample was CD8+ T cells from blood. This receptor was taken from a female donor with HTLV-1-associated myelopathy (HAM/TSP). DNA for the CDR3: TGTGCCAGCAGATCTAGCGGGCACGAGCAGTACTTC. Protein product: CASRSSGHEQYF.